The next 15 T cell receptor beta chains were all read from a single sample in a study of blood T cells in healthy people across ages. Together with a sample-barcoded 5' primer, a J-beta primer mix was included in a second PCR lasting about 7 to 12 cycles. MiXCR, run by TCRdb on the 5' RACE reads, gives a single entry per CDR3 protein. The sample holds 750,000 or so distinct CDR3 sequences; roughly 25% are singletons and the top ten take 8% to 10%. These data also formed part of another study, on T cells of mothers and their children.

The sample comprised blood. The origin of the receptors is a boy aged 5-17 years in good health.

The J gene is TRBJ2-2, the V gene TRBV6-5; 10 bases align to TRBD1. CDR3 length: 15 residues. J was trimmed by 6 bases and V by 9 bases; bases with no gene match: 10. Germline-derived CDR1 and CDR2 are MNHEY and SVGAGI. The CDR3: CASRQGAILAGELFF. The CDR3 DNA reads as TGTGCCAGTAGACAGGGGGCTATTTTGGCCGGGGAGCTGTTTTTT.

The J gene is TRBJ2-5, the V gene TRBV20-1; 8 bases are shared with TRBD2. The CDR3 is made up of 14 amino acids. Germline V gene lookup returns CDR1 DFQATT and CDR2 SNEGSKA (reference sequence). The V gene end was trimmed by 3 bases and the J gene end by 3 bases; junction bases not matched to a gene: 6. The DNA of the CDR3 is TGCAGTGCTAGTCAACGGGAGGGCAAAGAGACCCAGTACTTC. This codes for CSASQREGKETQYF.

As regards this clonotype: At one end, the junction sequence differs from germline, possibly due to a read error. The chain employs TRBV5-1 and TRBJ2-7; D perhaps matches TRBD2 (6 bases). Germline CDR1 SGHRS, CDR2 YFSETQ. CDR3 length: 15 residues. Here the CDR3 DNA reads TGCGCCAGCAGCTTGGAAGGGCTAGCGCTCTACGAGCAGCACTTC. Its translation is CASSLEGLALYEQHF.

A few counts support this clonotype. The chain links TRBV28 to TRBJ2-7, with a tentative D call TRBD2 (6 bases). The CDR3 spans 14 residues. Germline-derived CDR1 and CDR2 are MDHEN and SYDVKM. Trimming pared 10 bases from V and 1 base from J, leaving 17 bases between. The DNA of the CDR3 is TGTGCCACCACCCTGCGGGGAACATCCTACGAGCAGTACTTC. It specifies CATTLRGTSYEQYF.

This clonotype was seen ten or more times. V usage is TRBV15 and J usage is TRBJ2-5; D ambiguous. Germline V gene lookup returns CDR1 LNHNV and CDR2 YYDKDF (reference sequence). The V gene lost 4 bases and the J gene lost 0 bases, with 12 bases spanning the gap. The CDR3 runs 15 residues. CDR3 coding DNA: TGTGCCACCAGCACACGCGGCAGGTACCAAGAGACCCAGTACTTC. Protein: CATSTRGRYQETQYF.

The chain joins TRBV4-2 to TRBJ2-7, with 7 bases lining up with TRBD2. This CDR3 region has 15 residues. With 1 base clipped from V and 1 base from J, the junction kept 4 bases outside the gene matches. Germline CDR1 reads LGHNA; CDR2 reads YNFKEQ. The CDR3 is CASSQGRGYSYEQYF. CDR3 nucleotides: TGTGCCAGCAGCCAAGGGCGGGGGTATTCCTACGAGCAGTACTTC.

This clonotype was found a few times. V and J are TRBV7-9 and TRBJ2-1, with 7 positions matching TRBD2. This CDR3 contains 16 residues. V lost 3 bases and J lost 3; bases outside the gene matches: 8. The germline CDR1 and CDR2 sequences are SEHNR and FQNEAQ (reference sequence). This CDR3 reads CASSFREARDYNEQFF. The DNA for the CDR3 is TGTGCCAGCAGCTTCCGGGAGGCTAGAGACTACAATGAGCAGTTCTTC.

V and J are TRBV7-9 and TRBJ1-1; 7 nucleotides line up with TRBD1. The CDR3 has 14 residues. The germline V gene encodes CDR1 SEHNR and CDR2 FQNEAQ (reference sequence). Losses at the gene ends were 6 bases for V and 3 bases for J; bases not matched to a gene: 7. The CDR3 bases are TGTGCCAGCAGAAGAGGGGGCGTGGACACTGAAGCTTTCTTT. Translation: CASRRGGVDTEAFF.

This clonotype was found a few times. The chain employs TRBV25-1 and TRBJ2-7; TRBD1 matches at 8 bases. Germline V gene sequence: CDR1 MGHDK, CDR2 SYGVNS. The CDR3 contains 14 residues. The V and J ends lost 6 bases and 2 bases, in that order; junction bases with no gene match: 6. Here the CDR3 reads CASRAGGAAYEQYF. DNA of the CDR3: TGTGCCAGCAGGGCAGGGGGCGCGGCCTACGAGCAGTACTTC.

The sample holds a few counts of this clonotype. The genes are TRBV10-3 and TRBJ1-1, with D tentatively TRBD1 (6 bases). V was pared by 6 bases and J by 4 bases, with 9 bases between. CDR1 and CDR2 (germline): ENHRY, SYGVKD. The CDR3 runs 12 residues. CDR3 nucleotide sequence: TGTGCCATCAGCGAGGGGGGCACTGAAGCTTTCTTT. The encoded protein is CAISEGGTEAFF.

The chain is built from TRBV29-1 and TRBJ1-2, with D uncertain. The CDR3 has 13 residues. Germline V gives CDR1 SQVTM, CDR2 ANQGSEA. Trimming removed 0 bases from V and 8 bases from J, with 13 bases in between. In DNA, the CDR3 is TGCAGCGTTGAAGAAGAATCCCTGGGGGGCTACACCTTC. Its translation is CSVEEESLGGYTF.

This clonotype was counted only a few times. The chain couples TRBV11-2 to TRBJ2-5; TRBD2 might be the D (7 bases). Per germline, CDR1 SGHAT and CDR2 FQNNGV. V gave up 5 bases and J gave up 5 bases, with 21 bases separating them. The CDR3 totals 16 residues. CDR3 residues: CASSPLDGGAGETQYF. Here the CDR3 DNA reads TGTGCCAGCAGCCCGCTGGATGGGGGGGCAGGGGAGACCCAGTACTTC. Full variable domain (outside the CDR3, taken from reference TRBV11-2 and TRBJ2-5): EAGVAQSPRYKIIEKRQSVAFWCNPISGHATLYWYQQILGQGPKLLIQFQNNGVVDDSQLPKDRFSAERLKGVDSTLKIQPAKLEDSAVYLCASSPLDGGAGETQYFGPGTRLLVL.

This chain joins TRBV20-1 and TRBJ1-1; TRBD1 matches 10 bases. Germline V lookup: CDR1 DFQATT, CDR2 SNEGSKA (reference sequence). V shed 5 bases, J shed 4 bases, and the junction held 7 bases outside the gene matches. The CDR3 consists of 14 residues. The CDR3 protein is CSAERQGAVTEAFF. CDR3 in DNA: TGCAGTGCTGAGCGACAGGGGGCGGTCACTGAAGCTTTCTTT.

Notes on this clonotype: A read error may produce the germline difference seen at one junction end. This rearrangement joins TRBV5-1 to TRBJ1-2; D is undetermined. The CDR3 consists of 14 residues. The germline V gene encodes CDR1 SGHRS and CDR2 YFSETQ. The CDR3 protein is CVSSLVGSNYGYTF. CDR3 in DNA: TGCGTCAGCAGCTTGGTGGGCAGTAACTATGGCTACACCTTC. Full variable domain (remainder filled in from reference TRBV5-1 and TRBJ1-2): KAGVTQTPRYLIKTRGQQVTLSCSPISGHRSVSWYQQTPGQGLQFLFEYFSETQRNKGNFPGRFSGRQFSNSRSEMNVSTLELGDSALYLCVSSLVGSNYGYTFGSGTRLTVV.

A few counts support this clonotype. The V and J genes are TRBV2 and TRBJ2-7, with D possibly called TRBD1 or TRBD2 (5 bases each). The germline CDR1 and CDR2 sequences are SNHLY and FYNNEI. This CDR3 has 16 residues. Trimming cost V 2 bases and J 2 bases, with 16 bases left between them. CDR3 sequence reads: CASSEIWGNTTYEQYF. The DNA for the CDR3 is TGTGCCAGCAGTGAAATTTGGGGGAATACAACCTACGAGCAGTACTTC.